These T cell receptor beta chains were read from a single sample in a study of T cell repertoires in cytomegalovirus infection. TCRdb recomputed calls from the reads with MiXCR, one row per CDR3 protein. The sample includes some 400,000 distinct CDR3 sequences, roughly a third seen only once; the top ten take roughly 15%. The sequencing sample was made of PBMCs. These receptor sequences come from a human donor in good health (CMV status not recorded). Some clones in this sample may be carry-over from other donors' samples. CDR3s include the opening cysteine and the closing phenylalanine or tryptophan. D genes are given only for firm matches. For some rows the clone size is stated as once, few or many, or as a class when expanded; others skip it.

v_call	j_call	clone_size	d_call	cdr3_nt	cdr3_aa
TRBV19	TRBJ2-7	.	.	TGTGCCAGTAGTATAGATCAGCGGAACGAGCAGTACTTC	CASSIDQRNEQYF
TRBV7-9	TRBJ2-5	.	TRBD1	TGTGCCAGCAGCGCGACAGGGGGCATGGAGACCCAGTACTTC	CASSATGGMETQYF
TRBV7-6	TRBJ1-5	few	TRBD1	TGTGCCAGCAGCTTAGTGGGGACAGGGACAGGAAGCAATCAGCCCCAGCATTTT	CASSLVGTGTGSNQPQHF
TRBV7-8	TRBJ2-7	many	TRBD1	TGTGCCAGCAGCTTAGTGGGACAGGGGCCCTACGAGCAGTACTTC	CASSLVGQGPYEQYF
TRBV28	TRBJ1-5	.	.	TGTGCCAGCAGTTTAGTAGGGCAGACGGGTTGGCATTTT	CASSLVGQTGWHF
TRBV12-3/TRBV12-4	TRBJ2-2	few	TRBD2	TGTGCCAGCAGATCTCCTAGCGGGGCGATAAACACCGGGGAGCTGTTTTTT	CASRSPSGAINTGELFF
TRBV7-2	TRBJ1-4	many	.	TGTGCCAGCAGCTTAGCCCCCGACCAACTTGGGCGGGAAAAACTGTTTTTT	CASSLAPDQLGREKLFF
TRBV11-3	TRBJ2-1	.	.	TGTGCCAGCAGCTTGACAGGGACTCGTGGGCAGTTCTTC	CASSLTGTRGQFF
TRBV7-6	TRBJ1-5	.	.	TGTGCCAGCAGCCGGACACAGGGATTCCAACATTTT	CASSRTQGFQHF
TRBV4-1	TRBJ1-5	.	TRBD1	TGCGCCAGCAGCCAACTACAGGGGACGGAGCCCCAGCATTTT	CASSQLQGTEPQHF
TRBV7-2	TRBJ2-5	many	TRBD2	TGTGCCAGCAGCTTAGTCTCCGGGGGGGCGGGGAAGACCCAGTACTTC	CASSLVSGGAGKTQYF
TRBV12-5	TRBJ1-5	few	.	TGTGCTAGTACCCCCCCCGGCGGAAGCAATCAGCCCCAGCATTTT	CASTPPGGSNQPQHF
TRBV12-3/TRBV12-4	TRBJ2-1	many	TRBD2	TGTGCCAGCAGTCCGGGACTAGCGGGGGGCCAACTCCTTAATGAGCAGTTCTTC	CASSPGLAGGQLLNEQFF
TRBV19	TRBJ2-1	.	TRBD2	TGTGCCAGTAGTATAGATAGCGGGACCGGTTACAATGAGCAGTTCTTC	CASSIDSGTGYNEQFF
TRBV6-5	TRBJ1-5	.	TRBD1	TGTGCCGCGCTCCCGGGGACAGGTTCGAGCAATCAGCCCCAGCATTTT	CAALPGTGSSNQPQHF
TRBV28	TRBJ2-4	.	TRBD2	TGTGCCAGCAGTCCCCTAACTAGCGGGGGGGCCACCAAAAACATTCAGTACTTC	CASSPLTSGGATKNIQYF
TRBV6-6	TRBJ1-2	once	.	TGTGCCAGCACCTCCTGGGGCCAATATGGCTACACCTTC	CASTSWGQYGYTF
TRBV5-6	TRBJ2-7	.	TRBD1	TGTGCCAGCAGCTCGGAGGGACAGGTTCATCGGTACTTC	CASSSEGQVHRYF
TRBV5-4	TRBJ2-1	.	TRBD1	TGTGCCAGCAGCTCACAGGGGGCAGACTACAATGAGCAGTTCTTC	CASSSQGADYNEQFF
TRBV7-2	TRBJ2-1	many	TRBD2	TGTGCCAGCAGCTTCTGGCGGGGGGGCCGGGATGAGCAGTTCTTC	CASSFWRGGRDEQFF
TRBV12-3/TRBV12-4	TRBJ2-3	few	.	TGTGCCAGCACCCGTCCTGGAGATACGCAGTATTTT	CASTRPGDTQYF
TRBV2	TRBJ1-4	few	TRBD1	TGTGCCAGCACCCGGGACAGGGGTTTTGAAAAACTGTTTTTT	CASTRDRGFEKLFF
TRBV12-3/TRBV12-4	TRBJ1-2	.	.	TGTGCCAGCAGTCCTCGGGGGGGGCAAGGCTATGGCTACACCTTC	CASSPRGGQGYGYTF
TRBV7-2	TRBJ2-3	.	TRBD2	TGTGCCAGCAGCTTCCTCGGGACTAGTGCAGATACGCAGTATTTT	CASSFLGTSADTQYF
TRBV6-2/TRBV6-3	TRBJ1-1	few	.	TGTGCCAGCAGGTCACAGTTTGGGACTGAAGCTTTCTTT	CASRSQFGTEAFF
TRBV5-6	TRBJ2-5	.	TRBD2	TGTGCCAGCAGCTTGGAATATAGCGGGGGGATAGGAGAGACCCAGTACTTC	CASSLEYSGGIGETQYF
TRBV10-2	TRBJ2-1	few	.	TGCGCCAGCAGTGAGTGGGGGACCCCGTCCTACAATGAGCAGTTCTTC	CASSEWGTPSYNEQFF
TRBV11-2	TRBJ2-7	few	.	TGTGCCAGCAGCTTCCGGCCTGGGACCTACGAGCAGTACTTC	CASSFRPGTYEQYF
TRBV7-2	TRBJ2-3	many	.	TGTGCCAGCAGCTTAAAGCAGGTCCATATTAGCACAGATACGCAGTATTTT	CASSLKQVHISTDTQYF
TRBV25-1	TRBJ2-2	.	.	TGTGCCAGCAGTGACCCCCGGGGGGCCAGCACCGGGGAGCTGTTTTTT	CASSDPRGASTGELFF
TRBV5-4	TRBJ2-5	.	.	TGTGCCAGCAGGCCGCCAGACCAAGAGACCCAGTACTTC	CASRPPDQETQYF
TRBV5-1	TRBJ1-6	.	.	TGCGCCAGCAGCTCACCGGGGATTAATTCACCCCTCTACTTT	CASSSPGINSPLYF
TRBV6-2/TRBV6-3	TRBJ2-1	.	TRBD1	TGTGCCAGCAGTTCTTGGGGGACAGGCTCCTACAATGAGCAGTTCTTC	CASSSWGTGSYNEQFF
TRBV4-1	TRBJ2-1	.	TRBD2	TGCGCCAGCAGCCAAGATCCCCTAGCGGGAGAGCAGTTCTTC	CASSQDPLAGEQFF
TRBV11-2	TRBJ2-7	once	.	TGTGCCAGCAGCTTAAAACTCACAGGGAATGGGTCCTACGAGCAGTACTTC	CASSLKLTGNGSYEQYF
TRBV7-3	TRBJ2-3	.	.	TGTGCCAGCAGCTTACACCCTAGAGCAGATACGCAGTATTTT	CASSLHPRADTQYF
TRBV20-1	TRBJ1-5	.	.	TGCAGTGCAGTAAGGGCGAGCAATCAGCCCCAGCATTTT	CSAVRASNQPQHF
TRBV12-3/TRBV12-4	TRBJ1-4	.	.	TGTGCCAGCAGTTTAGTAGCGCCGGGCCAGGAAAAACTGTTTTTT	CASSLVAPGQEKLFF
TRBV12-3/TRBV12-4	TRBJ2-3	.	.	TGTGCCAGCAGCCGGCGGTTAAGCACAGATACGCAGTATTTT	CASSRRLSTDTQYF
TRBV12-3/TRBV12-4	TRBJ1-2	many	.	TGTGCCAGCAGTTTAGGGGGACCCGATGGCTACACCTTC	CASSLGGPDGYTF
TRBV7-9	TRBJ2-3	.	.	TGTGCCAGCACGACTTCCGGGCTAGGCACAGATACGCAGTATTTT	CASTTSGLGTDTQYF
TRBV28	TRBJ2-3	many	.	TGTGCCAGCAGCCCGTGGATCGCTAGCACAGATACGCAGTATTTT	CASSPWIASTDTQYF
TRBV19	TRBJ1-1	few	.	TGTGCCAGTAGTGGGACGGATACGAACACTGAAGCTTTCTTT	CASSGTDTNTEAFF
TRBV28	TRBJ2-5	.	.	TGTGCCAGCAGTCCTCCTTTCGTGAGCCAAGAGACCCAGTACTTC	CASSPPFVSQETQYF
TRBV15	TRBJ2-3	.	TRBD2	TGTGCCACCAGCAGAGACGGGATAGCGGGGGGGCCGATTTTTATAGATACGCAGTATTTT	CATSRDGIAGGPIFIDTQYF
TRBV5-6	TRBJ2-2	.	.	TGTGCCAGCAGCACGGCAGGGGCATCCGGGGAGCTGTTTTTT	CASSTAGASGELFF
TRBV12-3/TRBV12-4	TRBJ1-1	.	.	TGTGCCAGCAGTTACAACGTCGGCGACGCTGAAGCTTTCTTT	CASSYNVGDAEAFF
TRBV12-3/TRBV12-4	TRBJ1-2	.	.	TGTGCCAGCAGTTTATACCGGTATGGCTACACCTTC	CASSLYRYGYTF
TRBV7-6	TRBJ2-1	few	.	TGTGCCAGCAGCTTAGCGCCCGGGGGGCTATACAATGAGCAGTTCTTC	CASSLAPGGLYNEQFF
TRBV29-1	TRBJ2-5	.	TRBD2	TGCAGCGGTGGGCCCCTTGGACTAGCGGGGGAAGAGACCCAGTACTTC	CSGGPLGLAGEETQYF
TRBV12-3/TRBV12-4	TRBJ2-7	few	TRBD1	TGTGCCAGCAGTTGGACAGGCCCGAGTTACGAGCAGTACTTC	CASSWTGPSYEQYF
TRBV28	TRBJ1-6	many	.	TGTGCCACCCAAGGGATATCTTCGCCTAGTTCACCCCTCCACTTT	CATQGISSPSSPLHF
TRBV4-3	TRBJ2-7	many	.	TGCGCCAGCAGCCAAGTATTCGGGGGGCTCGACGAGCAGTACTTC	CASSQVFGGLDEQYF